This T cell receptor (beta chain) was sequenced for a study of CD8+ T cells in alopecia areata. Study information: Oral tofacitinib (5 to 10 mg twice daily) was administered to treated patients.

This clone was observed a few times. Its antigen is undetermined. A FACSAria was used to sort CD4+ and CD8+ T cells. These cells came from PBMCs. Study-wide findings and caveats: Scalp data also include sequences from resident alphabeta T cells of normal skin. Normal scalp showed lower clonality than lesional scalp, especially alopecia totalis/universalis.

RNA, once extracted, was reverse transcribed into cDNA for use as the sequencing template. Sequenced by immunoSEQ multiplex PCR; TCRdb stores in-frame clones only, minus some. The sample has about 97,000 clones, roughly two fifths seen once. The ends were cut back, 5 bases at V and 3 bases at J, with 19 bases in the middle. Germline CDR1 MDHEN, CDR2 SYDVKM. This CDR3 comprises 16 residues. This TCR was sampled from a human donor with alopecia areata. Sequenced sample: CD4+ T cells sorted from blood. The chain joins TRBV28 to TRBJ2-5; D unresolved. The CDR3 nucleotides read TGTGCCAGCAGTACCAAACGGACCTTCACTAAAGAGACCCAGTACTTC. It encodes CASSTKRTFTKETQYF.